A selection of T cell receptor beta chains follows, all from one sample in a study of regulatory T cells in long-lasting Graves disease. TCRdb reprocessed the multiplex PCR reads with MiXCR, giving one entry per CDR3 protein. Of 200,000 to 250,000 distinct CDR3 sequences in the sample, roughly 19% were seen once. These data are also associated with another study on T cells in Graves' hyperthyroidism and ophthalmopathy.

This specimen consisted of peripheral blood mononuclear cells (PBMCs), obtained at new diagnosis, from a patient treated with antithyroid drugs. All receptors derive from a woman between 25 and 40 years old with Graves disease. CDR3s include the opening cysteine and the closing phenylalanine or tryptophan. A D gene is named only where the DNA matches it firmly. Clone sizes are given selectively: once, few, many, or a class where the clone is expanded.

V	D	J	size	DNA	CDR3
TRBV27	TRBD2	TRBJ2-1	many	TGTGCCAGCAGTTTAGGGTGGCGGGGGGGCCGAAATGAGCAGTTCTTC	CASSLGWRGGRNEQFF
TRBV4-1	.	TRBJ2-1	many	TGCGCCAGCAGCCAACGTTCAGGGCCCCACTCCTACAATGAGCAGTTCTTC	CASSQRSGPHSYNEQFF
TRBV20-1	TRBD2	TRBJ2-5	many	TGCAGTGCTTTCCTAGCGGGGGGGCAAGAGACCCAGTACTTC	CSAFLAGGQETQYF
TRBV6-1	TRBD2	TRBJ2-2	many	TGTGCCAGCAGGGGTTCTTCTAGCGGGAGTGCTCGGGAGCTGTTTTTT	CASRGSSSGSARELFF
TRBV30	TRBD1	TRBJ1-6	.	TGTGCCTGGAGTGGGGACAGGGGGAAATCCTATAATTCACCCCTCCACTTT	CAWSGDRGKSYNSPLHF
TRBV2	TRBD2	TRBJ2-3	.	TGTGCCAGCAATGGGCGGGGGGACGGCACAGATACGCAGTATTTT	CASNGRGDGTDTQYF
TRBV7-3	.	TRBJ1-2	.	TGTGCCAGCAGCGCAGTGGTTTCAAGTGGCTACACCTTC	CASSAVVSSGYTF
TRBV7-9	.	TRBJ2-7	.	TGTGCCAGCAGCTTAATGGGTGGAGGCGAGCAGTACTTC	CASSLMGGGEQYF
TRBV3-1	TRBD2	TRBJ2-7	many	TGTGCCAGCAGCCAGGGGGGTAGCGGGAGCGGCGAGCAGTACTTC	CASSQGGSGSGEQYF
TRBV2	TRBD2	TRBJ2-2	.	TGTGCCAGCAGGTTGAGGACTAGTCGGCCCGAAAACACCGGGGAGCTGTTTTTT	CASRLRTSRPENTGELFF
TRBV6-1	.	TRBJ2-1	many	TGTGCCAGCACCTTGATGGGAGGTAGCTCCTACAATGAGCAGTTCTTC	CASTLMGGSSYNEQFF
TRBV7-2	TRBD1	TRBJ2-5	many	TGTGCCAGCAGCCCAAAGTACGGACAGGGGACGAGGACCCAGTACTTC	CASSPKYGQGTRTQYF
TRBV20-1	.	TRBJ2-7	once	TGCAGTGCTAGAGAGGACTATTCTACCTACGAGCAGTACTTC	CSAREDYSTYEQYF
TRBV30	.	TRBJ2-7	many	TGTGCCTGGAGGGTCGGGAAAACCTACGAGCAGTACTTC	CAWRVGKTYEQYF
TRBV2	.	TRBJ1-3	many	TGTGCCAGCAGCGTTCGGGGTACCGCGTCTGGAAACACCATATATTTT	CASSVRGTASGNTIYF
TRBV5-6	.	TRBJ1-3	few	TGTGCCAGCAGATTATACGAGGGGATTTCCTCTGGAAACACCATATATTTT	CASRLYEGISSGNTIYF
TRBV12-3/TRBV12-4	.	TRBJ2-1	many	TGTGCCAGCAGTTTTGGAATTCCTGCTGGGGAGCAGTTCTTC	CASSFGIPAGEQFF
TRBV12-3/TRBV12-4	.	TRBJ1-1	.	TGTGCCAGCAGTCCCCAGGAGGGAGTTCGGTTTACTGAAGCTTTCTTT	CASSPQEGVRFTEAFF
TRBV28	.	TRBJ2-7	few	TGTGCCAGTATACATGACAGCTCCTACGAGCAGTACTTC	CASIHDSSYEQYF
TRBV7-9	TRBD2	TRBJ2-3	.	TGTGCCAGCAGCTGGGACGGGAGGGATACGCAGTATTTT	CASSWDGRDTQYF
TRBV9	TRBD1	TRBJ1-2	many	TGTGCCAGCAGCCCCGCGACAGGGAACTATGGCTACACCTTC	CASSPATGNYGYTF
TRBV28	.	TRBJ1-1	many	TGTGCCAGCAGTTTAAGGGCGCGGAACACTGAAGCTTTCTTT	CASSLRARNTEAFF
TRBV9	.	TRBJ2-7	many	TGTGCCAGCAGCGTAGAATCGGGAAGCTCCTACGAGCAGTACTTC	CASSVESGSSYEQYF
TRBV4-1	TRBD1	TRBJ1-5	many	TGCGCCAGCAGCCAAGCGGACAGGGCCAATCAGCCCCAGCATTTT	CASSQADRANQPQHF
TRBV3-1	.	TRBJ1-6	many	TGTGCCAGCAGCCATTTCAACCCGGGAGCAGGGAAGAATTCACCCCTCCACTTT	CASSHFNPGAGKNSPLHF
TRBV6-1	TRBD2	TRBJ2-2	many	TGTGCCAGCAGTGAAGCGTTTCGGGCGGGAGGGCCCTACACCGGGGAGCTGTTTTTT	CASSEAFRAGGPYTGELFF
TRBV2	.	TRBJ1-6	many	TGTGCCAGCACCTTGGACAGTCGAGGAGGTTCACCCCTCCACTTT	CASTLDSRGGSPLHF
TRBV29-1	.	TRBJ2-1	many	TGCAGCGTTGAGGGCGGGTTACGCCGGGCCAATGAGCAGTTCTTC	CSVEGGLRRANEQFF
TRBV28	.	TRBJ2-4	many	TGTGCCAGCAGTCCAACCGATACGCGTAGGGCCAAAAACATTCAGTACTTC	CASSPTDTRRAKNIQYF
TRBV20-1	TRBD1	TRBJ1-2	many	TGCAGTGCTAGAGATACCGGACAGGGAGGTGGGGATGGCTACACCTTC	CSARDTGQGGGDGYTF
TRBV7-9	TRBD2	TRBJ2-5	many	TGTGCCAGCAGCTTAGGGCTGACTAGCGGGAGGGAGACCCAGTACTTC	CASSLGLTSGRETQYF
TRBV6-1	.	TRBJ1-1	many	TGTGCCAGCAGTGATTTATGGGGCTCGAACACTGAAGCTTTCTTT	CASSDLWGSNTEAFF
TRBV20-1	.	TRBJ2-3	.	TGCAGTGCTAGGTCGGGAGCCGGGCGAGATACGCAGTATTTT	CSARSGAGRDTQYF
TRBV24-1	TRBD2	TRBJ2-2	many	TGTGCCACCAGAGCGGGGTCGAACACCGGGGAGCTGTTTTTT	CATRAGSNTGELFF
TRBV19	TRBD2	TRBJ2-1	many	TGTGCCAGTAGTCCTCTGACTAGCGGGAGTGGGGTGCGCTCCTACAATGAGCAGTTCTTC	CASSPLTSGSGVRSYNEQFF
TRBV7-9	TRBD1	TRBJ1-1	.	TGTGCCAGCAGCAGGGGACAGTCGGGCACTGAAGCTTTCTTT	CASSRGQSGTEAFF
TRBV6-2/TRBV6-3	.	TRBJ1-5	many	TGTGCCAGCAGTTACGCAGGGATGAGCAATCAGCCCCAGCATTTT	CASSYAGMSNQPQHF
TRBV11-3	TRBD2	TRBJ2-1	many	TGTGCCAGCAGCCCGGGACTATCAACCTACAATGAGCAGTTCTTC	CASSPGLSTYNEQFF
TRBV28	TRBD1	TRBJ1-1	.	TGTGCCAGCAGTTTGAAACAGGGGATGAACACTGAAGCTTTCTTT	CASSLKQGMNTEAFF
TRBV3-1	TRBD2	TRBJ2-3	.	TGTGCCAGCAGCCGGGTTCGCGGGGGGGGCACAGATACGCAGTATTTT	CASSRVRGGGTDTQYF
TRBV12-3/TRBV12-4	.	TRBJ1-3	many	TGTGCCAGCAGTGTCCTTGACCCTGGAAACACCATATATTTT	CASSVLDPGNTIYF
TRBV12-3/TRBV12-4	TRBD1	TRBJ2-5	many	TGTGCCAGCAGTTTGGGACAGGGGTTAAAGACCCAGTACTTC	CASSLGQGLKTQYF
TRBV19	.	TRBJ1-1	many	TGTGCCAGTAGTATAACAGGGCCGGGGACTGAAGCTTTCTTT	CASSITGPGTEAFF
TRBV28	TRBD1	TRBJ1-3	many	TGTGCCAGCAGGCCGGACAGGGGGCTTGGAAACACCATATATTTT	CASRPDRGLGNTIYF
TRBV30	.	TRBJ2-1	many	TGTGCCTGGAGTCCCATTGGGGGCTACAATGAGCAGTTCTTC	CAWSPIGGYNEQFF
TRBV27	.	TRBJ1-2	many	TGTGCCAGCAGGGGGGGGTACTATGGCTACACCTTC	CASRGGYYGYTF
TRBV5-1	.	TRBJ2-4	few	TGCGCCAGCAGCTTGGGGCAACAACTAGCCAAAAACATTCAGTACTTC	CASSLGQQLAKNIQYF
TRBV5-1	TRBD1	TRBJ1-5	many	TGCGCCAGCAGCTTGACCCCCCGGGACAGTTACAATCAGCCCCAGCATTTT	CASSLTPRDSYNQPQHF
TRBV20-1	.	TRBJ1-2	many	TGCAGTGCTAGTTTGGGGACTGATGGCTACACCTTC	CSASLGTDGYTF
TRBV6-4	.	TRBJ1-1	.	TGTGCCAGGACAGGCCCAAACACTGAAGCTTTCTTT	CARTGPNTEAFF
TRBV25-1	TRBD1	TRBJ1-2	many	TGTGCCAGCAGCGCAAATCGGGACAGGGGCCACTACACCTTC	CASSANRDRGHYTF
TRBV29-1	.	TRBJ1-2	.	TGCAGCGCCCTAAAGCGGGACGGATATGACTACACCTTC	CSALKRDGYDYTF
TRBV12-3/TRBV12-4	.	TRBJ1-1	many	TGTGCCACCGCTCACAGGGTCGACGGTGAAGCTTTCTTT	CATAHRVDGEAFF
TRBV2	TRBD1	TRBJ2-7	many	TGTGCCAGCAGTGTGGACAGGTACGAGCAGTACTTC	CASSVDRYEQYF
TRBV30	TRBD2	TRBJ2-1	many	TGTGCCTGGAGTCGACCGGGGGGGCCCTACAATGAGCAGTTCTTC	CAWSRPGGPYNEQFF
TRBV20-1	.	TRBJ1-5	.	TGCAGTGCTAGTTATGCAGGGCAGCCCCAGCATTTT	CSASYAGQPQHF
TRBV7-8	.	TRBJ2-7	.	TGTGCCAGCAGCTTAGCGCGTCAGGACTACGAGCAGTACTTC	CASSLARQDYEQYF
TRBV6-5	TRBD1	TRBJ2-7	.	TGTGCCAGCAGTTACGACGGGACAGGGAATGAGCAGTACTTC	CASSYDGTGNEQYF